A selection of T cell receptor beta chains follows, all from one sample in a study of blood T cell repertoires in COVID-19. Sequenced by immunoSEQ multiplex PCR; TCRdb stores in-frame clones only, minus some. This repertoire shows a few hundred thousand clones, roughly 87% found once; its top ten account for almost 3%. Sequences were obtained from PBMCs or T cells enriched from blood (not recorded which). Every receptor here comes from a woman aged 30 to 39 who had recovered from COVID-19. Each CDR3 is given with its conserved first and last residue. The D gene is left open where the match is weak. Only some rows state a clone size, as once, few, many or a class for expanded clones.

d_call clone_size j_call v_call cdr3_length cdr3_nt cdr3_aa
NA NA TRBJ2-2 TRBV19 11 TGTGCCACTTCTAACTCCGGGGAGCTGTTTTTT CATSNSGELFF
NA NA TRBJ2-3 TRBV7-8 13 TGTGCCAGCAGTGCTAGCAGGGAGGCTACGCAGTATTTT CASSASREATQYF
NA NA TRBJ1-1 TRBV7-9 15 TGTGCCAGCAGCTCCGTTGCGGGGCCGAACACTGAAGCTTTCTTT CASSSVAGPNTEAFF
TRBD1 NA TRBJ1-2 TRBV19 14 TGTGCCAGTAGTCCCTCCGACAGGGCCTATGGCTACACCTTC CASSPSDRAYGYTF
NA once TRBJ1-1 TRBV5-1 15 TGCGCCAGCAGCCTGAATGGACAGATGAACACTGAAGCTTTCTTT CASSLNGQMNTEAFF
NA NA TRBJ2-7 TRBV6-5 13 TGTGCCAGCAGAACTAGTAGTTCCCACGAGCAGTACTTC CASRTSSSHEQYF
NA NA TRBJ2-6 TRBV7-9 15 TGTGCCAGCAGCTTAGAAGGGGCTGGGGCCAACGTCCTGACTTTC CASSLEGAGANVLTF
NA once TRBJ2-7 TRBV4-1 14 TGCGCCAGCAGTCTCCCCGGACAGTCCTACGAGCAGTACTTC CASSLPGQSYEQYF
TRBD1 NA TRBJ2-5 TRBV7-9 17 TGTGCCAGCAGCCCAAGCCCGGACAGGGTTTGGAGTGAGACCCAGTACTTC CASSPSPDRVWSETQYF
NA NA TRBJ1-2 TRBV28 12 TGTGCCAGCGGCACGGGAGAGTATGGCTACACCTTC CASGTGEYGYTF
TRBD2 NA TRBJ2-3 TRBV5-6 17 TGTGCCAGCAGCCCAGTAAGGGCGGGAGGGCCAACAGATACGCAGTATTTT CASSPVRAGGPTDTQYF
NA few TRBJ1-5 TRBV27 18 TGTGCCAGCAGTTACCCCTGGGGGAGGCCCCATAGCAATCAGCCCCAGCATTTT CASSYPWGRPHSNQPQHF
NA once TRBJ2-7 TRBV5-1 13 TGCGCCAGCAGCTTCGAAACAGGGAACGAGCAGTACTTC CASSFETGNEQYF
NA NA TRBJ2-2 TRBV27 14 TGTGCCAGCAGTACTCCCGAGGGTACCGGGGAGCTGTTTTTT CASSTPEGTGELFF
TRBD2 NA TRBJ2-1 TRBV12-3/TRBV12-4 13 TGTGCCAGCAGTCCGGGGACTAACAATGAGCAGTTCTTC CASSPGTNNEQFF
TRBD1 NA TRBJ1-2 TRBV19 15 TGTGCCAGTAGTAAAACGACAGGGGGTGACTATGGCTACACCTTC CASSKTTGGDYGYTF
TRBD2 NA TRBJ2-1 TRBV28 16 TGTGCCAGCAGTTTATTTTTTCGCGGGAGGGACAATGAGCAGTTCTTC CASSLFFRGRDNEQFF
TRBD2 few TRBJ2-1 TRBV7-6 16 TGTGCCAGCAGCTTAGCAGGTGGCGGGAGCTACAATGAGCAGTTCTTC CASSLAGGGSYNEQFF
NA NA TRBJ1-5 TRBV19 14 TGTGCCAGTAGTATTGTCAGGGGACGACAGCCCCAGCATTTT CASSIVRGRQPQHF
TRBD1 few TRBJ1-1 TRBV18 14 TGTGCCAGCTCACCGGGACAGGCGAACACTGAAGCTTTCTTT CASSPGQANTEAFF
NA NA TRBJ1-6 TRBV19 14 TGTGCCAGTAGTATCGGGACTCTTAATTCACCCCTCCACTTT CASSIGTLNSPLHF
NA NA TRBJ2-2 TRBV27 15 TGTGCCAGCAGTTTCAACCGGGAGATCACCGGGGAGCTGTTTTTT CASSFNREITGELFF
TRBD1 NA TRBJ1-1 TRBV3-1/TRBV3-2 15 TGTGCCAGCAGCCAGACAGGGCGGAGGGGCACTGAAGCTTTCTTT CASSQTGRRGTEAFF
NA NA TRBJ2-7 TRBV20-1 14 TGCAGTGCTAGTTACGGGACAAGCTCCTACGAGCAGTACTTC CSASYGTSSYEQYF
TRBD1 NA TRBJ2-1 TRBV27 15 TGTGCCAGCAGTTCCTGGGACAGGGGGAGATCTGAGCAGTTCTTC CASSSWDRGRSEQFF
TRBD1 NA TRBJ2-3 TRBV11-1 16 TGTGCCAGCAGCTCACTCGAGGACAGGGTCACAGATACGCAGTATTTT CASSSLEDRVTDTQYF
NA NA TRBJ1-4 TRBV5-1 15 TGCGCCAGCAGCACCTCAGGGGCAACTAATGAAAAACTGTTTTTT CASSTSGATNEKLFF
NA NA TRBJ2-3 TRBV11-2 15 TGTGCCAGCAGCTCCGGTCCCGTTGTCCCAGATACGCAGTATTTT CASSSGPVVPDTQYF
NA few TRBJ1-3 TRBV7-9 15 TGTGCCAGCAGCTTAAGAGGGATCTCTGGAAACACCATATATTTT CASSLRGISGNTIYF
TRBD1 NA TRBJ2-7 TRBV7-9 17 TGTGCCAGCAGCTTACCGACCGGGACAGGAAGGGGCCACGAGCAGTACTTC CASSLPTGTGRGHEQYF
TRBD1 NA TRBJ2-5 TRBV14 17 TGTGCCAGCAGCCGAGACGCCCGACAGGGTTTAGGGGAGACCCAGTACTTC CASSRDARQGLGETQYF
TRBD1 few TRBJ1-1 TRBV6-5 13 TGTGCCAGCGGAGGACAGGAAGACACTGAAGCTTTCTTT CASGGQEDTEAFF
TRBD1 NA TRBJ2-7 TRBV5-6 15 TGTGCCAGCAGCTCCTCGACAGGGCGAATCTACGAGCAGTACTTC CASSSSTGRIYEQYF
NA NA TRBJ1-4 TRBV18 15 TGTGCCAGCTCACGACGGGGGTCGTCGGGGGAAAAACTGTTTTTT CASSRRGSSGEKLFF
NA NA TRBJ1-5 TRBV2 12 TGTGCCAGCAGTGAAGCTGTAAACTCCCAGCATTTT CASSEAVNSQHF
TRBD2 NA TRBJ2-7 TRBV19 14 TGTGCCAGTAGTATACGGGCAGCGGGAGGCGAGCAGTACTTC CASSIRAAGGEQYF
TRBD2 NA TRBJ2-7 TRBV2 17 TGTGCCAGCAGTACCAGGACTAGCGAAACCCAATCCTACGAGCAGTACTTC CASSTRTSETQSYEQYF
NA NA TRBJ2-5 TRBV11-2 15 TGTGCCAGCAGCTTAGGCCCTGGTGATAGAGAGACCCAGTACTTC CASSLGPGDRETQYF
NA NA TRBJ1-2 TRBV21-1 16 TGTGCCAGCCCCAAGGACAGGGCGTTCAAGGGCTATGGCTACACCTTC CASPKDRAFKGYGYTF
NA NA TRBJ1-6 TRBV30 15 TGTGCCTGGAGTGTTGGCAGCTCCTATAATTCACCCCTCCACTTT CAWSVGSSYNSPLHF
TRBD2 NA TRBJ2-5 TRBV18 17 TGTGCCAGCTCACGCGGGACTAGCGGGCTGTACCAAGAGACCCAGTACTTC CASSRGTSGLYQETQYF
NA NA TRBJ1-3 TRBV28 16 TGTGCCAGCAGGCAAGGGTTCGGGGTCTCTGGAAACACCATATATTTT CASRQGFGVSGNTIYF
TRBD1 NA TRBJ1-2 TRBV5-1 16 TGCGCCAGCAGCTCACCCGACCGTGACAGGGTTCGTGGCTACACCTTC CASSSPDRDRVRGYTF
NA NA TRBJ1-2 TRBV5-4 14 TGTGCCAGCAGGGACGGAGGGGGGGCCTATGGCTACACCTTC CASRDGGGAYGYTF
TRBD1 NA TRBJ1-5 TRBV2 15 TGTGCCAGCACGTGGACAGGGAGGAGCAATCAGCCCCAGCATTTT CASTWTGRSNQPQHF
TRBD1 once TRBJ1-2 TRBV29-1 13 TGCAGCATAGGACAGGGTATGAGCTATGGCTACACCTTC CSIGQGMSYGYTF
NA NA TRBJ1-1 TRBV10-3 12 TGTGCCATCGTCTGGAAAGGCAGGTCAGCTTTCTTT CAIVWKGRSAFF
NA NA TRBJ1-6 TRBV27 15 TGTGCCAGCAGTCAATCGGCGGGAGGGAATTCACCCCTCCACTTT CASSQSAGGNSPLHF
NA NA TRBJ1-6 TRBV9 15 TGTGCCAGCAGCGGAGTACAGGGAAAAAATTCACCCCTCCACTTT CASSGVQGKNSPLHF
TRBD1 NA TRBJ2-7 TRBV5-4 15 TGTGCCAGCAGCTTGGAGGGACAGGGGACGGTCGAGCAGTACTTC CASSLEGQGTVEQYF
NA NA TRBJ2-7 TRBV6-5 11 TGTGCCAGCATCCGGGACTACGAGCAGTACTTC CASIRDYEQYF
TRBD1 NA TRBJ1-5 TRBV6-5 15 TGTGCCAGCAGTTACTCGGGACAGGGCAATCAGCCCCAGCATTTT CASSYSGQGNQPQHF
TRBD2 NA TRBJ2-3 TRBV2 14 TGTGCCAGGGGGAGGGACGCTAGCGCAGATACGCAGTATTTT CARGRDASADTQYF
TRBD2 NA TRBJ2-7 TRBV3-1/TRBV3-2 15 TGTGCCAGCAGCCAAGCTTTAGCGGGACCCTACGAGCAGTACTTC CASSQALAGPYEQYF